The clone carrying this TCR beta chain has a count of ten or more. As handled by the study authors: Per-sample TCR counts ranged from roughly 20,000 to 750,000, median 95,638. From the RACE reads, TCRdb called clonotypes with MiXCR, one entry per CDR3 protein. The V and J calls come from TCRdb's annotation, not from the publication. The sample comprises 85,000 to 100,000 distinct CDR3 sequences, roughly 10% of which are singletons, and 3.1% rests with the top ten. This sample is part of a study of human T cells and chemical hapten exposure. Study-wide context: All patients underwent weekly scalp dosing with diphenylcyclopropenone for the full roughly 25-week study. DPC (0.01%) was patch tested on the upper back and read at 6 days. Small volume differences among pooled libraries mainly caused per-sample TCR yield variation.

Germline assignment: CDR1 SGHDN and CDR2 FVKESK. This CDR3 is 12 amino acids long. The ends were cut back, 5 bases at V and 2 bases at J, with 4 bases in the middle. Specified time point: pre-sensitization, week 0. Treatment denoted: therapeutic diphenylcyclopropenone sensitization with weekly scalp DPC. The rearrangement uses TRBV14 and TRBJ1-5; no definite D call. This specimen consisted of whole blood, obtained in connection with sensitization to the hapten diphenylcyclopropenone (DPC). The source of this sequence is a woman aged 55-70 years with alopecia areata. Some clones in this sample may be carry-over from other donors' samples. The CDR3 DNA is TGTGCCAGCAGCTTTGGCAATCAGCCCCAGCATTTT. Amino acid sequence: CASSFGNQPQHF. Full variable domain (outside the CDR3, taken from reference TRBV14 and TRBJ1-5): EAGVTQFPSHSVIEKGQTVTLRCDPISGHDNLYWYRRVMGKEIKFLLHFVKESKQDESGMPNNRFLAERTGGTYSTLKVQPAELEDSGVYFCASSFGNQPQHFGDGTRLSIL.